This T cell receptor beta chain comes out of a study of T-cell reconstitution after alpha-beta-depleted transplantation in children. The CDR3 runs 13 residues. The V and J ends lost 0 bases and 9 bases respectively, with 9 bases between them. Germline V gives CDR1 SGHRS, CDR2 YFSETQ. Study findings and constraints: It was surviving recipient T cells and thymic progenitors that gave some patients high TCRbeta diversity at day 60. By one year post-transplant, T-cell counts and diversity largely arose from T cells that were newly produced. Expanded clones from the graft, numbering several hundred, reportedly supplied alpha-beta T cells about two months after transplant.

Unique molecular identifiers were built into the TCRbeta library. MiXCR was run by TCRdb on the PCR reads, yielding one entry per CDR3 protein. The repertoire holds roughly 76,000 distinct CDR3 sequences, with 11% as singletons. This clonotype occurred many times. The antigen is not known. This TCR was sampled from a boy between 10 and 17 years old with acute myeloid leukemia, due to receive a stem cell transplant. The chain joins TRBV5-1 to TRBJ2-2; D gene uncertain. The sample in question was PBMCs, obtained before TCRalphabeta/CD19-depleted stem cell transplant. The CDR3 DNA is TGCGCCAGCAGCTTGGAACTTGTGCGGGAGCTGTTTTTT. Protein: CASSLELVRELFF.